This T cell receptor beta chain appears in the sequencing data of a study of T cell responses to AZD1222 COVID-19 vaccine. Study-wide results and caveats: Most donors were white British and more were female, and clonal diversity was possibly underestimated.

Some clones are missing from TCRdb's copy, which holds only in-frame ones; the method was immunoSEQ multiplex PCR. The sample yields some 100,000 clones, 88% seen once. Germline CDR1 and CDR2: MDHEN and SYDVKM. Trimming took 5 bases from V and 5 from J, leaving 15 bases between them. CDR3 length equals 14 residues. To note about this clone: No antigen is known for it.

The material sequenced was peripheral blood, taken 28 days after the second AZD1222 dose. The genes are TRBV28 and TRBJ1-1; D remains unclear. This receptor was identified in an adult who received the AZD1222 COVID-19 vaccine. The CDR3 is CASSLVAVLTEAFF. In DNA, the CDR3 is TGTGCCAGCAGTCTGGTGGCCGTTTTGACTGAAGCTTTCTTT. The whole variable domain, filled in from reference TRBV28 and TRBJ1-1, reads DVKVTQSSRYLVKRTGEKVFLECVQDMDHENMFWYRQDPGLGLRLIYFSYDVKMKEKGDIPEGYSVSREKKERFSLILESASTNQTSMYLCASSLVAVLTEAFFGQGTRLTVV.